This TCR beta chain stems from a study of regulatory T cells in long-lasting Graves disease. The authors built TCR beta libraries using iRepertoire HTBI primers and Arm-PCR of CDR3 regions. In TCRdb, the multiplex PCR reads were re-called with MiXCR into one record per CDR3 protein. The sample holds about 450,000 distinct CDR3 sequences; 12% to 15% are singletons and the top ten take more than 15%. Stated time point: newly diagnosed GD, antithyroid drugs for less than 3 months. There was RNA extracted from PBMCs, and the TCR library was made from it. The CDR3 loop spans 15 amino acids. Trimming shortened V by 0 bases and J by 3 bases, and 10 bases separated the two germline ends. Germline CDR1 and CDR2: LGHNA and YNFKEQ. These data were likewise used in another study, on T cells in Graves' hyperthyroidism and ophthalmopathy.

This rearrangement joins TRBV4-2 to TRBJ2-3; D unclear. The sample in question was peripheral blood mononuclear cells (PBMCs), obtained at new diagnosis, from a patient treated with antithyroid drugs. This TCR was recovered from a woman in her forties or fifties with Graves disease. The CDR3 coding sequence is TGTGCCAGCAGCCAAGAAGCGTCCTTAACAGATACGCAGTATTTT. The encoded protein is CASSQEASLTDTQYF.